Given below is one T cell receptor beta chain in context. As processed by the authors: Filtering differed since immunoSEQ provided only junctions, with no quality scores. Assay: immunoSEQ multiplex PCR; the TCRdb copy retains only in-frame clones and omits some. V and J calls and clone size are those listed in that table; D and trimming were worked out from the DNA. Of roughly 2,000,000 clones listed, just under 95% are singletons. The sample comes from a study of shared clonotypes between healthy human individuals. Study in general: Each donor had three CD4 naive, three CD4 memory, two CD8 naive and one CD8 memory plate.

Trimming pared 0 bases from V and 6 bases from J, leaving 16 bases between. Germline V gives CDR1 ENHRY, CDR2 SYGVKD. This CDR3 spans 16 amino acids. Naive CD8 cells comprised CD45RO-negative, CCR7-positively selected cells, excluding terminally differentiated effector memory CD45RA+ cells. The sequencing sample was made of naive CD8+ T cells sorted from blood. The V call is TRBV10-3, the J call TRBJ2-3; D might be TRBD2 (6 bases). The sequence came from a young man in good health. CDR3 sequence reads: CAISESKGGEMDTQYF. CDR3 in DNA: TGTGCCATCAGTGAGTCCAAAGGCGGGGAGATGGATACGCAGTATTTT.